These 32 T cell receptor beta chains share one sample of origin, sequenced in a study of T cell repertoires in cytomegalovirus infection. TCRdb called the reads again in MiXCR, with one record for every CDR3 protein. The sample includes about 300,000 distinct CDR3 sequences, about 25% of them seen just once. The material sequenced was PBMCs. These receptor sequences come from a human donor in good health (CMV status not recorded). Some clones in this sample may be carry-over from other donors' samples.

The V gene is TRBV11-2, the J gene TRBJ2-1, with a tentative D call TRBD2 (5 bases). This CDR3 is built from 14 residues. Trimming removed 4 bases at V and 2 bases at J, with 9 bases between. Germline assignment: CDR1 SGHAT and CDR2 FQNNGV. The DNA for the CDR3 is TGTGCCAGCAGCTACGGAGGAACCTACAATGAGCAGTTCTTC. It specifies CASSYGGTYNEQFF.

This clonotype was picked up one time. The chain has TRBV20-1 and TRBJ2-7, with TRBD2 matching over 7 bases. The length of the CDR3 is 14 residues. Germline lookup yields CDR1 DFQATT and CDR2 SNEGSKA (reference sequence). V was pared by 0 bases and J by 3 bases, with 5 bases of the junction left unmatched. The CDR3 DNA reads TGCAGTGCTAGAGATTCGGGGAGGGTCTACGAGCAGTACTTC. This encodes CSARDSGRVYEQYF.

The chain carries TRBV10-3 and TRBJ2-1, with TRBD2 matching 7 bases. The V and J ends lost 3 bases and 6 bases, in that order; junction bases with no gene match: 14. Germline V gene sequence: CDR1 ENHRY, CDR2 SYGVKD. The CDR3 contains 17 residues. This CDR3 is CAISDLSGISRGNEQFF. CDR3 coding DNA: TGTGCCATCAGTGACCTAAGCGGGATCTCCCGGGGCAATGAGCAGTTCTTC.

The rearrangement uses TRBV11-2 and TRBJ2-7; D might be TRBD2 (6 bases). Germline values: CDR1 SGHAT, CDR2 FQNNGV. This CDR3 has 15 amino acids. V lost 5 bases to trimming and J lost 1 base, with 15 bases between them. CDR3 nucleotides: TGTGCCAGCAGCCGCGGGGCAGGGACTTCCTACGAGCAGTACTTC. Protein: CASSRGAGTSYEQYF.

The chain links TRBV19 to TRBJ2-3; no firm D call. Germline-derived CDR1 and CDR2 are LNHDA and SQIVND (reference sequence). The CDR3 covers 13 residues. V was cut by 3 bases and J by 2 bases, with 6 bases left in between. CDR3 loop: CASSIVITDTQYF. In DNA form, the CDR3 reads TGTGCCAGTAGTATTGTGATCACAGATACGCAGTATTTT.

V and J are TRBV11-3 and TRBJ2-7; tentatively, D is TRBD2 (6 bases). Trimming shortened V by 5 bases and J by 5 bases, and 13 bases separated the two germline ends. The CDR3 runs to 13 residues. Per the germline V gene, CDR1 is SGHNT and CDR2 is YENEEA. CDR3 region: CASSTRGRNEQYF. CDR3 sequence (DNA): TGTGCCAGCAGCACCCGGGGGAGGAACGAGCAGTACTTC.

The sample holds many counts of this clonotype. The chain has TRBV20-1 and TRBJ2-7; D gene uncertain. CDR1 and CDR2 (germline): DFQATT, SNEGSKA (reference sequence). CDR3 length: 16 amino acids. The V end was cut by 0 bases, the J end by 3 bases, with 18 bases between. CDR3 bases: TGCAGTGCTAGAGATGGCCGGGCGGTCTCGGGCTACGAGCAGTACTTC. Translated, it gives CSARDGRAVSGYEQYF.

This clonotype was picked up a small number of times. CDR3 amino acids: CASSSGSGANVLTF. The DNA for the CDR3 is TGTGCCAGCAGCTCAGGATCTGGGGCCAACGTCCTGACTTTC. The V and J genes are TRBV7-3 and TRBJ2-6; D gene unclear. V lost 4 bases and J 1 base, leaving 5 bases between the germline ends. This CDR3 comprises 14 residues. CDR1 and CDR2 from the germline V gene are SGHTA and FQGTGA.

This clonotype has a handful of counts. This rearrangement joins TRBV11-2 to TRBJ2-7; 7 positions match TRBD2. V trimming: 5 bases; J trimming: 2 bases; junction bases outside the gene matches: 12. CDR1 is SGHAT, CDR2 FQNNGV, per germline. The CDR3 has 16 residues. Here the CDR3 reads CASSPDRAGIAYEQYF. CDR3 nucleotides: TGTGCCAGCAGCCCCGACCGAGCGGGAATAGCCTACGAGCAGTACTTC.

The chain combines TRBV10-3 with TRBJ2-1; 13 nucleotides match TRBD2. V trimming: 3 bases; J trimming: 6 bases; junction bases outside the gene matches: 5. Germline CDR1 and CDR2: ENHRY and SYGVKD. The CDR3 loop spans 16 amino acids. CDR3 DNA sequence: TGTGCCATCAGTGACCCGGGACTAGCGGGACTCAATGAGCAGTTCTTC. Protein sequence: CAISDPGLAGLNEQFF.

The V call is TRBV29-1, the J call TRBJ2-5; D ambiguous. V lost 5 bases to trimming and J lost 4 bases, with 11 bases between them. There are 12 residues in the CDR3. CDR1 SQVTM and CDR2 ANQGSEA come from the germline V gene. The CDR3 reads CSVCEPGETQYF. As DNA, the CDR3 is TGCAGCGTTTGTGAGCCGGGAGAGACCCAGTACTTC.

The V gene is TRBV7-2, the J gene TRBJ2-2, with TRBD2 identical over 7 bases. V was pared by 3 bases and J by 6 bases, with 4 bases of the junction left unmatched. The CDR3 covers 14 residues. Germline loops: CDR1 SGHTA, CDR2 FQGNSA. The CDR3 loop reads CASSLGREAGELFF. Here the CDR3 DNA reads TGTGCCAGCAGCTTGGGGAGGGAAGCCGGGGAGCTGTTTTTT.

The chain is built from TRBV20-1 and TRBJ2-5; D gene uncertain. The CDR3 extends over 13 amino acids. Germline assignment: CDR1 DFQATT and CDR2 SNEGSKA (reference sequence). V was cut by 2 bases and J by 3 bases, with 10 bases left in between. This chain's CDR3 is CSARNPEKETQYF. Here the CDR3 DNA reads TGCAGTGCTAGAAATCCGGAAAAAGAGACCCAGTACTTC.

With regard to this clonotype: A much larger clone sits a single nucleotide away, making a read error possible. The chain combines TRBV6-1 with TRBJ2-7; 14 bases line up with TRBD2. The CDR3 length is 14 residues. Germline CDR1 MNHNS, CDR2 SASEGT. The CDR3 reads CASSRLAGGYDQYF. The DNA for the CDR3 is TGTGCCAGCAGTAGACTAGCGGGAGGGTACGATCAGTACTTC.

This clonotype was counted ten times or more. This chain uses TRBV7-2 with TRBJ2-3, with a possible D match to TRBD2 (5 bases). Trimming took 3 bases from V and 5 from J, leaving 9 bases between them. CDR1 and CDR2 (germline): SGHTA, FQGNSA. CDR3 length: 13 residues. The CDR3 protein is CASSFVARDTQYF. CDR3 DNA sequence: TGTGCCAGCAGCTTCGTAGCGAGAGATACGCAGTATTTT. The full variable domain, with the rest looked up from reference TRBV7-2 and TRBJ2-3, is GAGVSQSPSNKVTEKGKDVELRCDPISGHTALYWYRQSLGQGLEFLIYFQGNSAPDKSGLPSDRFSAERTGGSVSTLTIQRTQQEDSAVYLCASSFVARDTQYFGPGTRLTVL.

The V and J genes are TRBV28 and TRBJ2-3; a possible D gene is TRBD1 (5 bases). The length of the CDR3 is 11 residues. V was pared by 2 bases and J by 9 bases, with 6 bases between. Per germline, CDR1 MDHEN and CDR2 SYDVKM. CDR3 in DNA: TGTGCCAGCAGTTTACCAGGGACGCAGTATTTT. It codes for CASSLPGTQYF.

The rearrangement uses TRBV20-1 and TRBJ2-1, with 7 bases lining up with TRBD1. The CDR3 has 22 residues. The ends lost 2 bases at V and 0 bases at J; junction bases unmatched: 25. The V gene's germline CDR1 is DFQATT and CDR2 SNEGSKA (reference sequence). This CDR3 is CSARTLRGTDTGVPSSYNEQFF. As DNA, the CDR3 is TGCAGTGCTAGAACACTTAGGGGAACCGATACAGGGGTACCGAGCTCCTACAATGAGCAGTTCTTC.

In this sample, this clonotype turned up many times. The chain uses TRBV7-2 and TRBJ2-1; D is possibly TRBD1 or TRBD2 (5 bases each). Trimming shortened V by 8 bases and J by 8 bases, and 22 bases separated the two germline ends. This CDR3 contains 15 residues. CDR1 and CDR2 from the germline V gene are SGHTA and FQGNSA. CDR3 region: CASGSTGTTRHEQFF. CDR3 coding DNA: TGTGCCAGCGGCTCGACCGGGACCACCCGGCATGAGCAGTTCTTC.

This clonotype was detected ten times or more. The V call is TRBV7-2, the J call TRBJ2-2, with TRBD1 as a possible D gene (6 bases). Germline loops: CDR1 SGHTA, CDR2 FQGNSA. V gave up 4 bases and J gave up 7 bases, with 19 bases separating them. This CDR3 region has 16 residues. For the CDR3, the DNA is TGTGCCAGCAGCTGGGGAACAGGGACATGGTACGGGGAGCTGTTTTTT. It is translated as CASSWGTGTWYGELFF.

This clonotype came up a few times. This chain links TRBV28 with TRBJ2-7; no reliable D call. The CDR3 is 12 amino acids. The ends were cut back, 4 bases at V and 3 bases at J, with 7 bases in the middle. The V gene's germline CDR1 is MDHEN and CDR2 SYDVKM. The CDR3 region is CASSSTFYEQYF. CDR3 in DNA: TGTGCCAGCAGTTCGACGTTCTACGAGCAGTACTTC. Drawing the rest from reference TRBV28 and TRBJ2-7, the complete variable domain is DVKVTQSSRYLVKRTGEKVFLECVQDMDHENMFWYRQDPGLGLRLIYFSYDVKMKEKGDIPEGYSVSREKKERFSLILESASTNQTSMYLCASSSTFYEQYFGPGTRLTVT.

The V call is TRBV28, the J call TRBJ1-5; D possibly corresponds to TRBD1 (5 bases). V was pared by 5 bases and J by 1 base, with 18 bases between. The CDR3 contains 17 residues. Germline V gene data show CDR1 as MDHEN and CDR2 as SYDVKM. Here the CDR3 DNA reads TGTGCCAGCAGTCAACGGCGGGGGGTAGGGAGCAATCAGCCCCAGCATTTT. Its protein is CASSQRRGVGSNQPQHF.

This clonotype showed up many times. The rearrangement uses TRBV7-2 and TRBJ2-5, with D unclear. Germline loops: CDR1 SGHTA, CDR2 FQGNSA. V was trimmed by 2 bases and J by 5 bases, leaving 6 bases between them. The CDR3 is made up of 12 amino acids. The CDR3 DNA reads TGTGCCAGCAGCTTACTCGGGGAGACCCAGTACTTC. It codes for CASSLLGETQYF.

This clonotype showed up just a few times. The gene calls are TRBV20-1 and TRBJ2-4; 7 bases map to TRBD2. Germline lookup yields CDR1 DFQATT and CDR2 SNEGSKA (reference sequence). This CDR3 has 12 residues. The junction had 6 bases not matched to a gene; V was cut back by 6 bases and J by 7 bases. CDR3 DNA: TGCAGTGCGGAGACTAGCCGTAACATTCAGTACTTC. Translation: CSAETSRNIQYF.

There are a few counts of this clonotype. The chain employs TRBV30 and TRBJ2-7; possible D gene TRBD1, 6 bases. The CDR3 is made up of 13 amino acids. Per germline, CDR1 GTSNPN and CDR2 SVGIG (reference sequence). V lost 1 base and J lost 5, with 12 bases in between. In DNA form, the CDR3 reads TGTGCCTGGAGTGACAGGGTTGTCCACGAGCAGTACTTC. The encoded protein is CAWSDRVVHEQYF.

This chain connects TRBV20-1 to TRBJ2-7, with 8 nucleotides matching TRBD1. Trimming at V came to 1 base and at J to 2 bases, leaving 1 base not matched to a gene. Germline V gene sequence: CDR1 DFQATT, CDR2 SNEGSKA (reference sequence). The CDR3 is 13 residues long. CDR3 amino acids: CSARVGQAYEQYF. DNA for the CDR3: TGCAGTGCTAGAGTGGGACAGGCCTACGAGCAGTACTTC.

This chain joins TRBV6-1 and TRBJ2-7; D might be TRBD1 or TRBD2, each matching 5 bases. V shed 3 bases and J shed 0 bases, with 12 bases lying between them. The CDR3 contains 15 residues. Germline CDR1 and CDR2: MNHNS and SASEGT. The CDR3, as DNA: TGTGCCAGCAGTGACATAGGGACCAGCTCCTACGAGCAGTACTTC. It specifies CASSDIGTSSYEQYF.

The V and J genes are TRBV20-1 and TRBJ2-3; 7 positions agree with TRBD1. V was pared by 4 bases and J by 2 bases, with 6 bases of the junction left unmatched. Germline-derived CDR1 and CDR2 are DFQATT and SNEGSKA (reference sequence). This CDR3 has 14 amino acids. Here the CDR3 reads CSATGRGSTDTQYF. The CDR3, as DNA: TGCAGTGCTACGGGCAGGGGGTCCACAGATACGCAGTATTTT.

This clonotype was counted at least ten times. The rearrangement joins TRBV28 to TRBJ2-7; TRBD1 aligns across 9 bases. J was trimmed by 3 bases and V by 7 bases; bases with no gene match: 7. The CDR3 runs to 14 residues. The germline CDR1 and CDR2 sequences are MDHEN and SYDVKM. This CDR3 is CASKGQGRVYEQYF. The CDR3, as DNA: TGTGCCAGCAAAGGACAGGGGAGAGTCTACGAGCAGTACTTC.

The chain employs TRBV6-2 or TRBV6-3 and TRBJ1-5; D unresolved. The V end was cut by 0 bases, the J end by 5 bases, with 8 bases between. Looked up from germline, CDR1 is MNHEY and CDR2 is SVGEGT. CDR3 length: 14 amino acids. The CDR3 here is CASSYSSRDQPQHF. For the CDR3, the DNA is TGTGCCAGCAGTTACTCGAGTAGGGATCAGCCCCAGCATTTT.

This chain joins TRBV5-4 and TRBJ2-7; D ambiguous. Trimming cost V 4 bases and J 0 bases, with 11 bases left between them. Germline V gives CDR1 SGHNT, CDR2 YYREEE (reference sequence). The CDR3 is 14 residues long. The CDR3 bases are TGTGCCAGCAGCCCGAGGACGGCCTCCTACGAGCAGTACTTC. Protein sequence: CASSPRTASYEQYF.

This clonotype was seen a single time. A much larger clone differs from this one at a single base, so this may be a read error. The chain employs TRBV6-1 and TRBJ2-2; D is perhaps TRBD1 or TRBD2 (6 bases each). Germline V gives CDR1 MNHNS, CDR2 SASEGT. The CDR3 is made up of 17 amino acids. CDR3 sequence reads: CAGSETFGGANTGELFF. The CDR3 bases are TGTGCCGGCAGTGAGACTTTCGGGGGCGCGAACACCGGGGAGCTGTTTTTT.

In DNA, the CDR3 is TGCGCCAGCAGCTTGGACCGGACAGGGAGCAGCTACACCTTC. Translation gives CASSLDRTGSSYTF. V gene TRBV5-1 combines with J gene TRBJ1-2; 8 bases align to TRBD1. Germline CDR1 and CDR2: SGHRS and YFSETQ. This CDR3 contains 14 residues. V gave up 0 bases and J gave up 9 bases; unmatched junction bases: 7.